This record concerns one T cell receptor (beta chain) sequence. Its specificity is unknown. The sample belongs to a study of T cell responses to AZD1222 COVID-19 vaccine. Study-wide findings and caveats: Clonal diversity was possibly underestimated, and the donors were mostly white British, with more females.

Produced via immunoSEQ multiplex PCR; TCRdb's table is partial and in-frame only. This sample carries around 210,000 clones, roughly 94% of them seen once, and the ten largest clones take around 1.8%. From germline, CDR1 is LNHDA and CDR2 SQIVND (reference sequence). This CDR3 region has 18 residues. Unmatched junction bases numbered 15, after V lost 0 bases and J lost 6 bases. The source material was peripheral blood, sampled 28 days after the second dose of the MenACWY control vaccine. The TCR was taken from an adult who received the MenACWY meningococcal vaccine as a control. The chain links TRBV19 to TRBJ2-3, with 7 bases lining up with TRBD1. CDR3 residues: CASSIDLGDRVVSDTQYF. Here the CDR3 DNA reads TGTGCCAGTAGTATAGATCTCGGCGACAGGGTTGTTTCGGATACGCAGTATTTT.